The clone carrying this TCR beta chain was recorded at least ten times. Antigen specificity is unknown. TCRdb itself ran the reads through MiXCR, one entry per CDR3 protein. This sample has about 700,000 distinct CDR3 sequences, with roughly 36% found just once. CDR1 is MNHEY and CDR2 is SVGEGT in the germline V gene. Trimming cost V 6 bases and J 1 base; bases outside gene matches: 3. The CDR3 runs to 13 residues. The data were taken from a study of T cell repertoires in cytomegalovirus infection. Study information: Public TCR beta signatures were indicative of both CMV infection and a matching HLA type.

This sequence joins TRBV6-2 or TRBV6-3 and TRBJ2-7; 7 bases match TRBD2. This receptor was identified in a human donor in good health (CMV status not recorded). Some clones in this sample may be carry-over from other donors' samples. Sequences were derived from cultured PBMCs, sampled from culture after CMV antigen stimulation. DNA of the CDR3: TGTGCCAGCAGGAGCGGGAATTCCTACGAGCAGTACTTC. Encoded protein: CASRSGNSYEQYF.